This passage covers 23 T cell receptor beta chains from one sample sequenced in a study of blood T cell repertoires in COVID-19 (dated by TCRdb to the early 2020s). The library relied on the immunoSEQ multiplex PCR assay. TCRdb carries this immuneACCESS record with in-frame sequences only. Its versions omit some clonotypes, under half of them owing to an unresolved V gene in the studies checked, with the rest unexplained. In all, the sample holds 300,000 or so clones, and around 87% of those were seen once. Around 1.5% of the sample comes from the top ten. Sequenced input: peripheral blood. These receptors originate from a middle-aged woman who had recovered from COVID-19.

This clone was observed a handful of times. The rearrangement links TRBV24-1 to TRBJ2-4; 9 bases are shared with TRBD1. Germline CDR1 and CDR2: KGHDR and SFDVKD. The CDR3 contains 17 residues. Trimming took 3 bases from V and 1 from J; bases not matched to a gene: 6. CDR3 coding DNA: TGTGCCACCAGTGATCCCGGGACAGGGAAGGCCAAAAACATTCAGTACTTC. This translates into CATSDPGTGKAKNIQYF.

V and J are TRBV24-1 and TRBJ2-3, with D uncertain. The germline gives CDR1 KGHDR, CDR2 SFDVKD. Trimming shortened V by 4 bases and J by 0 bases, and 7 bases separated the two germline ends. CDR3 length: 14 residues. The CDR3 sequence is CATSEDSSTDTQYF. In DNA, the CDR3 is TGTGCCACCAGTGAAGACTCGAGCACAGATACGCAGTATTTT.

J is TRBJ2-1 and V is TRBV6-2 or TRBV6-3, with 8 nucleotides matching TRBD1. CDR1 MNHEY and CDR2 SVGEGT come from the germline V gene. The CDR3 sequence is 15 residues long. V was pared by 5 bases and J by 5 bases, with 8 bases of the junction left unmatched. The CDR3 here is CASSPDRASHNEQFF. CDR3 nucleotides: TGTGCCAGCAGTCCGGACAGGGCGAGCCACAATGAGCAGTTCTTC.

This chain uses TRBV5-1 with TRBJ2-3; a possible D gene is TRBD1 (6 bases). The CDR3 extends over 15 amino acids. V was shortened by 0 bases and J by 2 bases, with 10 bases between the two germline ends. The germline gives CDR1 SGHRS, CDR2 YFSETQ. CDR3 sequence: CASSLEGHSTDTQYF. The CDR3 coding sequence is TGCGCCAGCAGCTTGGAGGGACATTCCACAGATACGCAGTATTTT.

CDR3 amino acids: CASSSGTGGWYEQYF. DNA for the CDR3: TGTGCCAGCTCCTCTGGGACAGGGGGCTGGTACGAGCAGTACTTC. The gene calls are TRBV18 and TRBJ2-7; 12 bases align to TRBD1. Trimming at V came to 6 bases and at J to 4 bases, leaving 7 bases not matched to a gene. Germline V gives CDR1 KGHSH, CDR2 LQKENI. The CDR3 has 15 amino acids.

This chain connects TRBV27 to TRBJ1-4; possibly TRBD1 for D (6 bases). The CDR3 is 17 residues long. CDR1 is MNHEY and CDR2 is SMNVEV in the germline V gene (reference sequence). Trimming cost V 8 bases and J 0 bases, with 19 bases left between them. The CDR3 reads CASSLAGQITTNEKLFF. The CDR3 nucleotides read TGTGCCAGCTCCTTAGCGGGACAAATTACAACTAATGAAAAACTGTTTTTT.

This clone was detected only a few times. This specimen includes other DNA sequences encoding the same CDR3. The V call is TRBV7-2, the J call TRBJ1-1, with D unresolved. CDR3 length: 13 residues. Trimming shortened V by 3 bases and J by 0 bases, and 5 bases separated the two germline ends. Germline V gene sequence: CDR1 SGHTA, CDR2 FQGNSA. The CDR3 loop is CASSFTVNTEAFF. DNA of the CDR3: TGTGCCAGCAGCTTTACAGTGAACACTGAAGCTTTCTTT.

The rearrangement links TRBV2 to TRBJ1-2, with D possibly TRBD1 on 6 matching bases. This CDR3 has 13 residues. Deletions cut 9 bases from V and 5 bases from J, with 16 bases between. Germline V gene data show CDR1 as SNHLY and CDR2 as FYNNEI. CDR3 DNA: TGTGCCAGTGGGGTCGGGGGGGCGTATGGCTACACCTTC. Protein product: CASGVGGAYGYTF. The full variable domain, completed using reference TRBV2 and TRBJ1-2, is EPEVTQTPSHQVTQMGQEVILRCVPISNHLYFYWYRQILGQKVEFLVSFYNNEISEKSEIFDDQFSVERPDGSNFTLKIRSTKLEDSAMYFCASGVGGAYGYTFGSGTRLTVV.

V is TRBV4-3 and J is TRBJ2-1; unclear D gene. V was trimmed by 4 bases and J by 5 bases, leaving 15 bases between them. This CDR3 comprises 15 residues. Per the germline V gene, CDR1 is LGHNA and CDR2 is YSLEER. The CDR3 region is CASSPHVAGDNEQFF. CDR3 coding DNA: TGCGCCAGCAGCCCCCACGTGGCAGGCGACAATGAGCAGTTCTTC.

The DNA for the CDR3 is TGTGCCAGCAGCTCACCCGCCAGCGGGTACGGCTACGGAAACACCATATATTTT. It is translated as CASSSPASGYGYGNTIYF. The gene calls are TRBV5-4 and TRBJ1-3; no definite D call. The germline V gene has CDR1 SGHNT and CDR2 YYREEE (reference sequence). V lost 3 bases and J 4 bases, leaving 23 bases between the germline ends. CDR3 length: 18 amino acids.

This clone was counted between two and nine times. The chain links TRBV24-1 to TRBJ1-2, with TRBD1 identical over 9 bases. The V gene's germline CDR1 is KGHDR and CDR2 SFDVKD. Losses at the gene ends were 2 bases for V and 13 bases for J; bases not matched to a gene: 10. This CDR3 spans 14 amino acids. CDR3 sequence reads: CATSDSRDRASLTF. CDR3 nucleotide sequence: TGTGCCACCAGTGATTCACGGGACAGGGCTTCCCTCACCTTC.

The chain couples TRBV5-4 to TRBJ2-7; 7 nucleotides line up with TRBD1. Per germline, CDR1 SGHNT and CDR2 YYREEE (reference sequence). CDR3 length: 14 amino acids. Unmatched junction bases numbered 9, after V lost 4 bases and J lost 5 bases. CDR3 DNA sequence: TGTGCCAGCAGCCCGGGACAGCGAGTCAACGAGCAGTACTTC. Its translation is CASSPGQRVNEQYF.

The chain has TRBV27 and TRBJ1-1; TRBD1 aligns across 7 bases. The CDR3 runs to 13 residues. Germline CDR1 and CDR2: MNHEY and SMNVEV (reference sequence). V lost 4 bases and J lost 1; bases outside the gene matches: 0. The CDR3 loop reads CASSYRGNTEAFF. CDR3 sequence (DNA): TGTGCCAGCAGTTACAGGGGGAACACTGAAGCTTTCTTT.

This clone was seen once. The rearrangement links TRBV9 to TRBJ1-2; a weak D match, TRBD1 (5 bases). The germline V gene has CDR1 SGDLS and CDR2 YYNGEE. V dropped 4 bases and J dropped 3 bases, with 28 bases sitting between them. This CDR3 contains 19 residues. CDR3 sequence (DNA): TGTGCCAGCAGCCCCGAACAAAAAAGGGGTGTCGGTCGTGACTATGGCTACACCTTC. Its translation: CASSPEQKRGVGRDYGYTF.

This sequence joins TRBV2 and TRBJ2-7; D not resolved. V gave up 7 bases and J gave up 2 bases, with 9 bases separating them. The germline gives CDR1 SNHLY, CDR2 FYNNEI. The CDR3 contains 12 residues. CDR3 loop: CASTEHPYEQYF. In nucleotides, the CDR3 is TGTGCCAGCACCGAGCACCCCTACGAGCAGTACTTC.

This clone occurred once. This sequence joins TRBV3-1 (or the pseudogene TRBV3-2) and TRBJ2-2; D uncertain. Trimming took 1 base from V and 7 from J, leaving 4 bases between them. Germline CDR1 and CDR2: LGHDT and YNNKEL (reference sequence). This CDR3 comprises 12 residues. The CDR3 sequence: CASSQGYGELFF. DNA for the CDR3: TGTGCCAGCAGCCAAGGTTACGGGGAGCTGTTTTTT.

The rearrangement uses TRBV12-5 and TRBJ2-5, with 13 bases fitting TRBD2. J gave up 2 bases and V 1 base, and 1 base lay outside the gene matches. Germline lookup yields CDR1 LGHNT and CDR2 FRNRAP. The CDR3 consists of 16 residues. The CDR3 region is CASGLGLAGGQETQYF. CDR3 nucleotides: TGTGCTAGTGGTTTGGGACTAGCGGGGGGACAAGAGACCCAGTACTTC.

CDR3 sequence reads: CASSRQPSVNTEAFF. The CDR3 coding sequence is TGTGCCAGCAGTCGACAGCCCTCCGTGAACACTGAAGCTTTCTTT. The rearrangement joins TRBV6-5 to TRBJ1-1; TRBD1 might be the D (5 bases). V lost 5 bases to trimming and J lost 0 bases, with 13 bases between them. Germline-derived CDR1 and CDR2 are MNHEY and SVGAGI. CDR3 size: 15 residues.

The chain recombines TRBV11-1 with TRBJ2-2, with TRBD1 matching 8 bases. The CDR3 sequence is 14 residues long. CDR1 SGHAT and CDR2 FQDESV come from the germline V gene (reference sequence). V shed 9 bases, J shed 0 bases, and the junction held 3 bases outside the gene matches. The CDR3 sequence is CASQGATNTGELFF. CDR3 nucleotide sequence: TGTGCCAGTCAGGGGGCTACGAACACCGGGGAGCTGTTTTTT.

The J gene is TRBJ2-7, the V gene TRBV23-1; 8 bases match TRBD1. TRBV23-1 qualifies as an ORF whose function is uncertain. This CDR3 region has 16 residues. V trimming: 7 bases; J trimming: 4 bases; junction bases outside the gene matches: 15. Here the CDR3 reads CASIAGTGVSTYEQYF. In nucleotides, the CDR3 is TGCGCCAGCATCGCCGGGACAGGAGTATCTACTTACGAGCAGTACTTC.

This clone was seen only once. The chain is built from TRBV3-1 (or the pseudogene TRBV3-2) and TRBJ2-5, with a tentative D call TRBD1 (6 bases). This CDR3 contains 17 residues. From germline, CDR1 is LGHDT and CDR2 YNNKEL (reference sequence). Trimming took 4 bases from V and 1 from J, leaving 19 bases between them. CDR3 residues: CASSRETGRGFQETQYF. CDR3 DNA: TGTGCCAGCAGCCGAGAGACCGGCAGGGGATTCCAAGAGACCCAGTACTTC.

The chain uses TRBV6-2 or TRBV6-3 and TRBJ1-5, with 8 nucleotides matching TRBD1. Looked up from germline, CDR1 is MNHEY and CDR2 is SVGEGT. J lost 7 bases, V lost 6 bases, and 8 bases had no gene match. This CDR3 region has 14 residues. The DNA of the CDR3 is TGTGCCAGCAGCCCACAGGGGGATCGGCAGCCCCAGCATTTT. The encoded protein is CASSPQGDRQPQHF.

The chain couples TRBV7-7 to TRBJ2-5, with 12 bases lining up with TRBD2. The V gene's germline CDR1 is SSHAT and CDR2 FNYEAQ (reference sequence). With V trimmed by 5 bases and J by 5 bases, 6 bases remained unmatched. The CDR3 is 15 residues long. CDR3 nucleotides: TGTGCCAGCAGCCCTAGCGGGGGGGCCCGGGAGACCCAGTACTTC. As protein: CASSPSGGARETQYF.